This entry features one TCR beta chain sequence. The target antigen is unknown. Other nucleotide sequences from this sample produce the same CDR3. This record belongs to a study of regulatory dendritic cells for organ transplantation. General study results and limits: Memory T cells were less diverse than naive, with memory CD8+ most oligoclonal.

The assay was immunoSEQ multiplex PCR, and TCRdb's table has in-frame clones only and misses some. The data contain about 20,000 clones, 74% of them singletons. CD4+ or CD8+ T cells were sorted as naive CD45RA+ or memory CD45RO+. V was clipped by 0 bases and J by 4 bases; unmatched bases: 4. This CDR3 region has 16 residues. Germline CDR1 ENHRY, CDR2 SYGVKD. The sample consisted of memory CD4+ T cells from blood. Subset here: CD45RO+ memory T cells. The chain recombines TRBV10-3 with TRBJ2-1, with 9 nucleotides matching TRBD2. The clonotype was recovered from a human donor in good health. The CDR3 DNA reads TGTGCCATCAGTGAGTCAAGCGGGGGGCTTTACAATGAGCAGTTCTTC. It encodes CAISESSGGLYNEQFF.